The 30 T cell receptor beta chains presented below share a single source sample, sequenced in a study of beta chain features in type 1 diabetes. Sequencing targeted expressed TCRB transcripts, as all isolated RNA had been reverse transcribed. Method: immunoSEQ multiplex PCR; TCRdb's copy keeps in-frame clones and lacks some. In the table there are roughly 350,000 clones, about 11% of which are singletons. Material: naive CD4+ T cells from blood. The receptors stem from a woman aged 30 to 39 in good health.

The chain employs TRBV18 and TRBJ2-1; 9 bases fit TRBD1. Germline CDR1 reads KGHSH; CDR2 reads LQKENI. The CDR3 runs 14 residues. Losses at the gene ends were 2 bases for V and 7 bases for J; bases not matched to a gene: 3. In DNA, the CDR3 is TGTGCCAGCTCACCAGGGACAGGGATGAATGAGCAGTTCTTC. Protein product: CASSPGTGMNEQFF.

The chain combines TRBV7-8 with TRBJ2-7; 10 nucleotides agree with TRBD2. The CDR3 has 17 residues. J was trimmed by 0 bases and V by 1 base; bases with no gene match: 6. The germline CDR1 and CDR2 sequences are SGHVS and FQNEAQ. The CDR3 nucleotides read TGTGCCAGCAGCTTAGAGGGTGGGACTAGCGCCTCCTACGAGCAGTACTTC. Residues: CASSLEGGTSASYEQYF. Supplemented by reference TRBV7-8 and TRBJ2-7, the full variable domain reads GAGVSQSPRYKVAKRGQDVALRCDPISGHVSLFWYQQALGQGPEFLTYFQNEAQLDKSGLPSDRFFAERPEGSVSTLKIQRTQQEDSAVYLCASSLEGGTSASYEQYFGPGTRLTVT.

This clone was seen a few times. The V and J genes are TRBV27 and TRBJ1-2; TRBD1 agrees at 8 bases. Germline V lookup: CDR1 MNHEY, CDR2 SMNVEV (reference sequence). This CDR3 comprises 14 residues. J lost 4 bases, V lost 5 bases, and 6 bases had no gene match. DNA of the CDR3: TGTGCCAGCAGTGCTGACAGGGGCCCCTATGGCTACACCTTC. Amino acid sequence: CASSADRGPYGYTF.

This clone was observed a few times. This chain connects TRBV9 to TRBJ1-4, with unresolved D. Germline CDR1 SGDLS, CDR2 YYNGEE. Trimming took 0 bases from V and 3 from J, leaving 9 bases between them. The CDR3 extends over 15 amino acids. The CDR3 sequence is CASSVAGYANEKLFF. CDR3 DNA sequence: TGTGCCAGCAGCGTAGCGGGATATGCTAATGAAAAACTGTTTTTT.

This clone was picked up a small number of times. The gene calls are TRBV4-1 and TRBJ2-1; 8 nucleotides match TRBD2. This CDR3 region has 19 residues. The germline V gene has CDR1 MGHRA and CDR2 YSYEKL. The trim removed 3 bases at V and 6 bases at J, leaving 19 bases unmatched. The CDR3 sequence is CASSHRTSITGGSVNEQFF. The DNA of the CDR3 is TGCGCCAGCAGCCACCGAACATCCATAACGGGAGGGTCCGTCAATGAGCAGTTCTTC.

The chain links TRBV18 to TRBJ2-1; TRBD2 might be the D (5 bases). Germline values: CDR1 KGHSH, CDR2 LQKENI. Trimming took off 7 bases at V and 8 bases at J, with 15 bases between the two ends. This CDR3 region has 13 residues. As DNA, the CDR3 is TGTGCCAGCTTCGCGGGCCTAGTCCATGAGCAGTTCTTC. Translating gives CASFAGLVHEQFF. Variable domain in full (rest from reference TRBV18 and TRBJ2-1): NAGVMQNPRHLVRRRGQEARLRCSPMKGHSHVYWYRQLPEEGLKFMVYLQKENIIDESGMPKERFSAEFPKEGPSILRIQQVVRGDSAAYFCASFAGLVHEQFFGPGTRLTVL.

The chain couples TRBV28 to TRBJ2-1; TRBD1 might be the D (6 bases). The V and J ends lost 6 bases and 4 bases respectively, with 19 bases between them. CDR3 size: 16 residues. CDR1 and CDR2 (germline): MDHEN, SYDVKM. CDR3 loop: CASSRGVGGSYNEQFF. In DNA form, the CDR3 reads TGTGCCAGCAGCCGAGGGGTAGGGGGATCTTACAATGAGCAGTTCTTC.

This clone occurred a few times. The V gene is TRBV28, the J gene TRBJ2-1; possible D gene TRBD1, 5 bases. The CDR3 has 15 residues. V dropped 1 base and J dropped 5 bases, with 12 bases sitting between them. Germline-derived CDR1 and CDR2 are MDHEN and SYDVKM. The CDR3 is CASSLSRDWHNEQFF. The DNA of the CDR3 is TGTGCCAGCAGTTTATCCAGGGATTGGCACAATGAGCAGTTCTTC.

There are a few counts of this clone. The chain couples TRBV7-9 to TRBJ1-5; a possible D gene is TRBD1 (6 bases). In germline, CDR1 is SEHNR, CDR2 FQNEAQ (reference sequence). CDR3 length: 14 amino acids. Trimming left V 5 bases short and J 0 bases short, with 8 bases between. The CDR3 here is CASSLDSSNQPQHF. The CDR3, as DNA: TGTGCCAGCAGCCTGGACAGTAGCAATCAGCCCCAGCATTTT. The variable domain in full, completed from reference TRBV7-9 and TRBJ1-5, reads DTGVSQNPRHKITKRGQNVTFRCDPISEHNRLYWYRQTLGQGPEFLTYFQNEAQLEKSRLLSDRFSAERPKGSFSTLEIQRTEQGDSAMYLCASSLDSSNQPQHFGDGTRLSIL.

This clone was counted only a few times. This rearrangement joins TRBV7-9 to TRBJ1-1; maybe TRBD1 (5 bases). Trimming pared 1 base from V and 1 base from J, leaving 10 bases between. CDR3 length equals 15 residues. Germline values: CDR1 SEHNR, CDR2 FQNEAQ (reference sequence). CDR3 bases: TGTGCCAGCAGCTTAGTTGGGCAGGGGAACACTGAAGCTTTCTTT. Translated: CASSLVGQGNTEAFF.

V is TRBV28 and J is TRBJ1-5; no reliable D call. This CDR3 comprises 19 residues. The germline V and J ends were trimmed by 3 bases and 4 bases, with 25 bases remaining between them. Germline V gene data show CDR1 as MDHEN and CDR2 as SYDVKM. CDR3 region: CASSFIREKGLTVNQPQHF. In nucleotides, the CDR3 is TGTGCCAGCAGTTTCATTCGGGAGAAGGGCCTAACCGTTAATCAGCCCCAGCATTTT.

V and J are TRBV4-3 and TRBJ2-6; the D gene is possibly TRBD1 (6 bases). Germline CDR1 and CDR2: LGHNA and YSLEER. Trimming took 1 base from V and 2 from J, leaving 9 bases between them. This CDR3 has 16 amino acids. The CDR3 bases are TGCGCCAGCAGCCAAGTTACAGGGCCTGGGGCCAACGTCCTGACTTTC. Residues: CASSQVTGPGANVLTF.

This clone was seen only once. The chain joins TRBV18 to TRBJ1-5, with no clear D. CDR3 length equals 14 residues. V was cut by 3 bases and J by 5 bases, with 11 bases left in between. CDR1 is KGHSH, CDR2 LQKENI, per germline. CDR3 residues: CASSPGGGHQPQHF. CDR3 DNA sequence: TGTGCCAGCTCACCGGGAGGAGGGCATCAGCCCCAGCATTTT.

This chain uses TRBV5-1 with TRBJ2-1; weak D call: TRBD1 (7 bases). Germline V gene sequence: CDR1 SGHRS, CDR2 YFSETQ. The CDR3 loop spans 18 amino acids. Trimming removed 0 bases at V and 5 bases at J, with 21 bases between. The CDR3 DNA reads TGCGCCAGCAGCTTGGCACCTCAGGGGGGCGGAGGTCACAATGAGCAGTTCTTC. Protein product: CASSLAPQGGGGHNEQFF.

In DNA form, the CDR3 reads TGTGCCAGCAGCCCGGGTATTGGCCGCGACTATGGCTACACCTTC. Translated: CASSPGIGRDYGYTF. The J gene is TRBJ1-2, the V gene TRBV5-6; D is unclear. CDR1 is SGHDT, CDR2 YYEEEE, per germline. V was pared by 4 bases and J by 3 bases, with 16 bases between. The CDR3 has 15 amino acids.

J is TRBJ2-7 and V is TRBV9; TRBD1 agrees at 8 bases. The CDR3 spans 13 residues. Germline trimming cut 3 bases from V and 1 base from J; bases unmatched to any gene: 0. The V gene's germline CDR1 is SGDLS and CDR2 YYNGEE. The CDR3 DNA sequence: TGTGCCAGCAGCGGGACAGGGTCCTACGAGCAGTACTTC. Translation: CASSGTGSYEQYF.

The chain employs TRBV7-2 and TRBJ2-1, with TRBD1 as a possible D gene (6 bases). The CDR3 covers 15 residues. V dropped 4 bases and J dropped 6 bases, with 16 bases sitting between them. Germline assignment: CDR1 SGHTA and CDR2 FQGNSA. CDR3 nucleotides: TGTGCCAGCAGCTCGGCTGGGCTAGGGGGCAATGAGCAGTTCTTC. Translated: CASSSAGLGGNEQFF.

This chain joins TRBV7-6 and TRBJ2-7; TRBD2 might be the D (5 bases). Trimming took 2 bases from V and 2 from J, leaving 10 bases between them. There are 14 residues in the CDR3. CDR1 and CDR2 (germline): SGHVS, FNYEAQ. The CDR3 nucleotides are TGTGCCAGCAGCTTAATTGAGGGAACCTACGAGCAGTACTTC. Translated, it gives CASSLIEGTYEQYF.

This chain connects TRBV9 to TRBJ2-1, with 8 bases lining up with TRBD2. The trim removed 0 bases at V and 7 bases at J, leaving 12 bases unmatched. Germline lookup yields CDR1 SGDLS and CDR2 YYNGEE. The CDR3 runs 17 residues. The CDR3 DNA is TGTGCCAGCAGCGTAGCTAGGTCTAGCGGGCTCTTAAATGAGCAGTTCTTC. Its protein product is CASSVARSSGLLNEQFF.

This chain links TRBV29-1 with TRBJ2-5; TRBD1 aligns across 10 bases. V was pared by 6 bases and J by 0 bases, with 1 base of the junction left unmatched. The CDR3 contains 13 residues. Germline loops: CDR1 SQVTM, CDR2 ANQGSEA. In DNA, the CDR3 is TGCAGCGTGGACAGGGGGTACCAAGAGACCCAGTACTTC. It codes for CSVDRGYQETQYF.

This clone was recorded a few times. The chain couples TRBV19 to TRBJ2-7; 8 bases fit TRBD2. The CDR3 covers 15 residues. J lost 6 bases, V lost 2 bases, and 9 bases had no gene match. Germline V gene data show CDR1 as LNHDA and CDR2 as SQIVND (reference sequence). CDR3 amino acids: CASSITRAGVREQYF. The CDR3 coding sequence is TGTGCCAGTAGTATAACCAGAGCGGGAGTACGCGAGCAGTACTTC.

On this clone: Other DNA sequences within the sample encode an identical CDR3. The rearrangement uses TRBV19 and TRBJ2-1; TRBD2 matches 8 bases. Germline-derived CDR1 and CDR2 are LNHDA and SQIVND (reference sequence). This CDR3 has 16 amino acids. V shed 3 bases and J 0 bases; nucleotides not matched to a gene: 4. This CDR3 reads CASSMSLAGSYNEQFF. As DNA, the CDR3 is TGTGCCAGTAGTATGTCTCTAGCGGGCTCCTACAATGAGCAGTTCTTC.

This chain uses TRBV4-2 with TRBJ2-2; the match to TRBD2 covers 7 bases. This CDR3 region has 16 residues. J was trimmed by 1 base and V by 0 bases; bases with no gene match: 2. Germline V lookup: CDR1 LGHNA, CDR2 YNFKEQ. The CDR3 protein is CASSQEERGNTGELFF. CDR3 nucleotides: TGTGCCAGCAGCCAAGAGGAGCGGGGGAACACCGGGGAGCTGTTTTTT.

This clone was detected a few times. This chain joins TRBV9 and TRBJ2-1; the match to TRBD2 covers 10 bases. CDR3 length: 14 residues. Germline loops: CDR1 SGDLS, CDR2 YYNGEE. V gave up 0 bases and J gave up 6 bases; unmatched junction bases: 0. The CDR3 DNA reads TGTGCCAGCAGCGTAGCTAGCGGGAGCAATGAGCAGTTCTTC. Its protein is CASSVASGSNEQFF. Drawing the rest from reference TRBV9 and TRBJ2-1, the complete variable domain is DSGVTQTPKHLITATGQRVTLRCSPRSGDLSVYWYQQSLDQGLQFLIQYYNGEERAKGNILERFSAQQFPDLHSELNLSSLELGDSALYFCASSVASGSNEQFFGPGTRLTVL.

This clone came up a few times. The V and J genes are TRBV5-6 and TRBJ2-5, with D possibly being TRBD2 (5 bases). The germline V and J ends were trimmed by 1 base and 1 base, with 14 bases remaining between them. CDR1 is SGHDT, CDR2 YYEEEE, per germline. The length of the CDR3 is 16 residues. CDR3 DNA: TGTGCCAGCAGCTTGAAAGGGAGTTGGAGCCAAGAGACCCAGTACTTC. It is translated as CASSLKGSWSQETQYF. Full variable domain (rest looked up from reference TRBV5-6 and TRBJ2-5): DAGVTQSPTHLIKTRGQQVTLRCSPKSGHDTVSWYQQALGQGPQFIFQYYEEEERQRGNFPDRFSGHQFPNYSSELNVNALLLGDSALYLCASSLKGSWSQETQYFGPGTRLLVL.

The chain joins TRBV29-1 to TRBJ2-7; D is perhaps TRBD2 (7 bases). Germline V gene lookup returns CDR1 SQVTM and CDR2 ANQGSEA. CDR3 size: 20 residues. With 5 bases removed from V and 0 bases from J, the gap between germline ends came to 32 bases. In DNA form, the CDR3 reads TGCAGCGTTAGTCTCCACGTCGAGGGAGGGGGGGGTGTCGGCTCCTACGAGCAGTACTTC. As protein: CSVSLHVEGGGGVGSYEQYF.

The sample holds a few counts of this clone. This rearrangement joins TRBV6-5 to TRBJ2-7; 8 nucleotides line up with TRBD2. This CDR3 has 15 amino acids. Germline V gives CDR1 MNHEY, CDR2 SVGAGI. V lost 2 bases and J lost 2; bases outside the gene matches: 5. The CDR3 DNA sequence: TGTGCCAGCAGTTACGCCACGGGACTAGCCTACGAGCAGTACTTC. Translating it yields CASSYATGLAYEQYF.

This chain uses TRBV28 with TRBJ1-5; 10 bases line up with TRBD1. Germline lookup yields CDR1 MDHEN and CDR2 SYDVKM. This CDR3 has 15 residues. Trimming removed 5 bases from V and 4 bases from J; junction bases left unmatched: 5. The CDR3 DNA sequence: TGTGCCAGCAGTGCCGGGACAGGGGAAAATCAGCCCCAGCATTTT. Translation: CASSAGTGENQPQHF.

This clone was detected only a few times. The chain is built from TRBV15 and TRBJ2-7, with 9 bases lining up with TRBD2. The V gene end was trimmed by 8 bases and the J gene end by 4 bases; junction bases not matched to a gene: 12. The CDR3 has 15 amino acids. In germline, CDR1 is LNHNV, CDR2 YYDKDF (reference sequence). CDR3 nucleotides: TGTGCCACCTCCATCGGGCTAGCGGGATCATACGAGCAGTACTTC. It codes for CATSIGLAGSYEQYF.

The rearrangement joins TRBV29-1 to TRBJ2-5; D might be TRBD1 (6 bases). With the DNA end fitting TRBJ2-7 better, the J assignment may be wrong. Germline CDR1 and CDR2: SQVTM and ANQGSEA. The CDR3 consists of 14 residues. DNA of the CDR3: TGCAGCGCCTCGGAGGCGGCACAGGGTATCGAGCAGTACTTC. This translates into CSASEAAQGIEQYF.